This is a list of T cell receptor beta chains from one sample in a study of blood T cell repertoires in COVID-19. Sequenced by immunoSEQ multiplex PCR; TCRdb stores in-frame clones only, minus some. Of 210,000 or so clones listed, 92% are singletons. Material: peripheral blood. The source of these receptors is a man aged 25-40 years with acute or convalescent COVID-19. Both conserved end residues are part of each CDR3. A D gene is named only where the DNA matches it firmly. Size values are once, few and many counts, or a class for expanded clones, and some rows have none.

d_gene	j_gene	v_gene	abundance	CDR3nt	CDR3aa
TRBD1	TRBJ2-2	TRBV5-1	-	TGCGCCAGCAGCCCCGGGACAGGGAGCACCGGGGAGCTGTTTTTT	CASSPGTGSTGELFF
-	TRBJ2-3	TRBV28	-	TGTGCCAGCAGTCTCTCGACTAGTTTCCCGCAGTATTTT	CASSLSTSFPQYF
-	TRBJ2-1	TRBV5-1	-	TGCGCCAGCAGCTTCCAACAGGCGGCCTACAATGAGCAGTTCTTC	CASSFQQAAYNEQFF
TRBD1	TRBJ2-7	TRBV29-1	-	TGCAGCGTGACAGACAGGGGATGGGGTGAGCAGTACTTC	CSVTDRGWGEQYF
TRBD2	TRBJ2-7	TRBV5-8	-	TGTGCCAGCAGCTTGGAGGGACTAGGGTACGAGCAGTACTTC	CASSLEGLGYEQYF
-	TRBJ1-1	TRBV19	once	TGTGCCATAAAGTCGGACAGCTTGAACACTGAAGCTTTCTTT	CAIKSDSLNTEAFF
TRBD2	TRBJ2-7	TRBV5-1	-	TGCGCCAGCAGCACTGGACTAGCGGACGAGCAGTACTTC	CASSTGLADEQYF
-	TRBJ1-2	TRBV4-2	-	TGTGCCAGCAGCCAAGATGAAGGGGGTGGCTATGGCTACACCTTC	CASSQDEGGGYGYTF
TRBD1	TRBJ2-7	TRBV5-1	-	TGCGCCAGCAGCTTGGGGACAGGGTCTTCCTACGAGCAGTACTTC	CASSLGTGSSYEQYF
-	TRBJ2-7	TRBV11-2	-	TGTGCCAGCAGCTTAGGCGGGACCTCCCACGAGCAGTACTTC	CASSLGGTSHEQYF
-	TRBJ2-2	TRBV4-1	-	TGCGCCAGCAGCCAAGGGAGGCTGGGGGCCGCGAACACCGGGGAGCTGTTTTTT	CASSQGRLGAANTGELFF
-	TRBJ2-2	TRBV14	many	TGTGCCAGCAGCCAAGCCCAAACTAGTTTCGGGGAGCTGTTTTTT	CASSQAQTSFGELFF
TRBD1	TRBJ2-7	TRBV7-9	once	TGTGCCAGCAGCAAAACCGGGACAGGGGCCTACGAGCAGTACTTC	CASSKTGTGAYEQYF
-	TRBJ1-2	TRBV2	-	TGTGCCAGCAATCGAGACTATGGCTACACCTTC	CASNRDYGYTF
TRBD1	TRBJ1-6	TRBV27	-	TGTGCCAGCAGTTTAACAGGGGGAACCTATAATTCACCCCTCCACTTT	CASSLTGGTYNSPLHF
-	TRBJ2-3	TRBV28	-	TGTGCCAGCAGTTTAAGGACACGCACAGATACGCAGTATTTT	CASSLRTRTDTQYF
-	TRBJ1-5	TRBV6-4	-	TGTGCCAGCAGGGCCCTATGGGTTGGAGCTTATAGCAATCAGCCCCAGCATTTT	CASRALWVGAYSNQPQHF
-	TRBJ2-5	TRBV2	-	TGTGCCAGCAGGGAGAATATGGAGACCCAGTACTTC	CASRENMETQYF
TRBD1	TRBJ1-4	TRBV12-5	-	TGTGCTAGTGGTTATGACAGGGGAAAACTGTTTTTT	CASGYDRGKLFF
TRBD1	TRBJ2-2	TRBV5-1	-	TGCGCCAGCAGCTTGGCCGGACAGGACAACACCGGGGAGCTGTTTTTT	CASSLAGQDNTGELFF